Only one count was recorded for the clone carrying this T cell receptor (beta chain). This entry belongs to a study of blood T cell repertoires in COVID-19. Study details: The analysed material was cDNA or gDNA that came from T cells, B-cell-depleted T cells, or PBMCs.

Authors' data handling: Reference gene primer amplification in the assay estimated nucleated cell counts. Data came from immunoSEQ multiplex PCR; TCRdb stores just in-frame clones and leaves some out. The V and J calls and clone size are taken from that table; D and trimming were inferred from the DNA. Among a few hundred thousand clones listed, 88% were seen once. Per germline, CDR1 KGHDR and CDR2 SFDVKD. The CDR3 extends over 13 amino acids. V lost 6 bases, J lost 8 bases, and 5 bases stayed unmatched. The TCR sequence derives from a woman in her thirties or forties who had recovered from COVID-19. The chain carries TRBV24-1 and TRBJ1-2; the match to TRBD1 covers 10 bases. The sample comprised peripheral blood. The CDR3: CATSTRQGAGYTF. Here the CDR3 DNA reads TGTGCCACCAGTACCCGACAGGGGGCGGGCTACACCTTC.